This T cell receptor beta chain was documented in a study of blood T cells in healthy people across ages. Regarding the study as a whole: Naive T cell percentage strongly correlated with TCR beta diversity.

A note on this clonotype: What it recognizes is unknown.

PCR was performed a second time for roughly 7 to 12 cycles using a sample-barcoded 5' primer and a J-beta primer mix. Each cDNA molecule carried a tag from a template-switch adaptor that contained 12 random nucleotides. MiXCR, applied by TCRdb to the 5' RACE reads, yields one record per CDR3 protein. The sample includes about 970,000 distinct CDR3 sequences, 51% of them seen just once. Germline assignment: CDR1 MNHEY and CDR2 SVGAGI. CDR3 length: 16 residues. The sample comprised blood. The clonotype originates from an older woman in good health. This rearrangement joins TRBV6-5 to TRBJ2-4; 7 nucleotides line up with TRBD1. The J call may be mistaken, given a closer DNA end match to TRBJ2-5. The CDR3 loop is CASSPGQALRQETQYF. CDR3 in DNA: TGTGCCAGCAGTCCTGGACAGGCACTTCGCCAAGAGACCCAGTACTTC.